This T cell receptor beta chain was obtained from a study of blood T cells in healthy people across ages. A sample-barcoded 5' primer and a J-beta primer mix were used in a second PCR of about 7 to 12 cycles. TCRdb reprocessed the 5' RACE reads with MiXCR, giving one entry per CDR3 protein. This table has fewer than 2,000,000 distinct CDR3 sequences, about 31% appearing once. With respect to this clonotype: The antigen is undetermined. A read error may produce the germline difference seen at one junction end.

Study-level findings and limits: Diversity of TCR beta correlated strongly with naive T cell percentage. In long-lived donors, naive CD4+ cell counts and diversity exceeded those of aged donors.

The sequence came from a woman in her twenties or thirties in good health. The sample comprised blood.

The CDR3 sequence: CASSYAQDGRLSYGQYF. The CDR3 DNA follows: TGCGCCAGCAGCTATGCCCAGGACGGACGTCTCTCCTACGGGCAGTACTTC. The chain has TRBV5-1 and TRBJ2-7; D remains unclear. Germline values: CDR1 SGHRS, CDR2 YFSETQ. CDR3 length: 17 amino acids.